This T cell receptor (beta chain) derives from a study of shared clonotypes between healthy human individuals. On the study more broadly: Donors were a couple of women and a few men aged 18 to 49. The study's findings and limits: Sorted-subset samples were not fully sequenced, rarefaction indicated.

The germline CDR1 and CDR2 sequences are MGHRA and YSYEKL. V was clipped by 0 bases and J by 6 bases, with 9 bases between them. The CDR3 extends over 13 amino acids. A note on this clone: Its antigen is currently unknown.

Some clones are missing from TCRdb's copy, which holds only in-frame ones; the method was immunoSEQ multiplex PCR. The table shows approximately 1.9 million clones, with just over 90% occurring only once. Positively selected for CCR7, the CD45RO-negative cells used as naive CD8 cells excluded terminally differentiated effector memory CD45RA+ cells. The rearrangement joins TRBV4-1 to TRBJ2-7, with unresolved D. The clonotype was recovered from a man between 18 and 35 years old in good health. Some clones in this sample may be carry-over from other donors' samples. The sequenced sample consisted of naive CD8+ T cells from PBMCs. The CDR3, as DNA: TGCGCCAGCAGCCAAGATTTAGGCGGCGAGCAGTACTTC. This encodes CASSQDLGGEQYF.